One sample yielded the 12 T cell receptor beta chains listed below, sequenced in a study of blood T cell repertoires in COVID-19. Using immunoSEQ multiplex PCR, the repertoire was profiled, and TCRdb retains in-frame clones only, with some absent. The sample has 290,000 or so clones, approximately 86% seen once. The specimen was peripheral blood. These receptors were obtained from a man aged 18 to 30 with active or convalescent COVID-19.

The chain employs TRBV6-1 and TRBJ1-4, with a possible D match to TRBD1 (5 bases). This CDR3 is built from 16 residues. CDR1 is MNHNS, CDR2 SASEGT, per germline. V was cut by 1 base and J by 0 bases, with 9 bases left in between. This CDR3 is CASSEVVGATNEKLFF. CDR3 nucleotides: TGTGCCAGCAGTGAAGTTGTAGGGGCAACTAATGAAAAACTGTTTTTT.

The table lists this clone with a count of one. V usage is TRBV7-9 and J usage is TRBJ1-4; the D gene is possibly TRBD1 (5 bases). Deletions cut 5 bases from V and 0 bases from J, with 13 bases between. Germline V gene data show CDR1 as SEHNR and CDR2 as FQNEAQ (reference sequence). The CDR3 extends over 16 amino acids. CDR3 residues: CASSPFDRATNEKLFF. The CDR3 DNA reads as TGTGCCAGCAGCCCATTCGACAGAGCAACTAATGAAAAACTGTTTTTT.

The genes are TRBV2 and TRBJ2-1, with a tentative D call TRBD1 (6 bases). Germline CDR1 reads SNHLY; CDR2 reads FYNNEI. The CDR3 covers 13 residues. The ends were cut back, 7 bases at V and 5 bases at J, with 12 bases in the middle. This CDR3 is CASTWDINNEQFF. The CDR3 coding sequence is TGTGCCAGCACGTGGGACATCAACAATGAGCAGTTCTTC.

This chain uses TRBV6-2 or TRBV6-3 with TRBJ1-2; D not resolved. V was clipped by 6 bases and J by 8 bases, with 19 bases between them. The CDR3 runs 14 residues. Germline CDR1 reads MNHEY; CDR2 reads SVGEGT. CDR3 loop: CASSQEFIGFGYTF. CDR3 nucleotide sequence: TGTGCCAGCAGCCAAGAATTCATCGGTTTCGGCTACACCTTC.

The CDR3 nucleotides are TGCAGCGTTGAAGAGGACAGGTCAAACTACAATGAGCAGTTCTTC. Translated: CSVEEDRSNYNEQFF. This sequence joins TRBV29-1 and TRBJ2-1; 7 nucleotides agree with TRBD1. The V and J ends lost 0 bases and 3 bases, in that order; junction bases with no gene match: 5. The CDR3 extends over 15 amino acids. The germline V gene has CDR1 SQVTM and CDR2 ANQGSEA.

The CDR3 sequence: CASSYRPGDGEFF. Written as DNA, the CDR3 is TGTGCCAGTAGTTACCGCCCGGGGGACGGGGAGTTCTTC. This chain joins TRBV19 and TRBJ2-1; D is perhaps TRBD2 (6 bases). V was trimmed by 5 bases and J by 14 bases, leaving 19 bases between them. The germline V gene has CDR1 LNHDA and CDR2 SQIVND (reference sequence). The CDR3 is made up of 13 amino acids.

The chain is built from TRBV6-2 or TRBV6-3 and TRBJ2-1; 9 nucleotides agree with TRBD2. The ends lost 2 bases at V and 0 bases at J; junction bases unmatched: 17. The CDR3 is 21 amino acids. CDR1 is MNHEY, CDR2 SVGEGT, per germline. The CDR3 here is CASSYPLQGGGADRSYNEQFF. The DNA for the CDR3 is TGTGCCAGCAGTTACCCACTCCAGGGCGGGGGGGCCGATCGCTCCTACAATGAGCAGTTCTTC.

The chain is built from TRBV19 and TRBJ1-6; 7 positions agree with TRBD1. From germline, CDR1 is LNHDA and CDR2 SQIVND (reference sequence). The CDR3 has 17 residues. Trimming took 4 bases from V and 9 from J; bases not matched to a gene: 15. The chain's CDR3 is CASSRDRAGGRSSPLHF. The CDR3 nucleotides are TGTGCCAGTAGTAGGGATCGGGCAGGGGGTAGAAGTTCACCCCTCCACTTT.

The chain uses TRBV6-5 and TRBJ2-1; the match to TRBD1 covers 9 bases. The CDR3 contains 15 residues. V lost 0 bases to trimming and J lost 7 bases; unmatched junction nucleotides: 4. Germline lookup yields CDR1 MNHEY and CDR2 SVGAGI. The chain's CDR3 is CASSYSRQGGNEQFF. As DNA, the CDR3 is TGTGCCAGCAGTTACTCGAGACAGGGGGGGAATGAGCAGTTCTTC.

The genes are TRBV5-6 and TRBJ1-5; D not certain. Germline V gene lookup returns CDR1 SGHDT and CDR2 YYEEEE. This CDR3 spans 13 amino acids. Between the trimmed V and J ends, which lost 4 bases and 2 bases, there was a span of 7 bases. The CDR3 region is CASSRKRNQPQHF. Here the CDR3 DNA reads TGTGCCAGCAGCCGAAAGCGCAATCAGCCCCAGCATTTT. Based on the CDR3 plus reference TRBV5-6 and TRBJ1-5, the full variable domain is DAGVTQSPTHLIKTRGQQVTLRCSPKSGHDTVSWYQQALGQGPQFIFQYYEEEERQRGNFPDRFSGHQFPNYSSELNVNALLLGDSALYLCASSRKRNQPQHFGDGTRLSIL.

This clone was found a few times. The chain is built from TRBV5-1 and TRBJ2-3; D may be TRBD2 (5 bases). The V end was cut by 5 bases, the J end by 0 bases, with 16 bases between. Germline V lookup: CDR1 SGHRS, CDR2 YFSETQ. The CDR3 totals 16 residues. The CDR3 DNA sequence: TGCGCCAGCAGTCCTCTCCAGAGCGGCAGCACAGATACGCAGTATTTT. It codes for CASSPLQSGSTDTQYF.

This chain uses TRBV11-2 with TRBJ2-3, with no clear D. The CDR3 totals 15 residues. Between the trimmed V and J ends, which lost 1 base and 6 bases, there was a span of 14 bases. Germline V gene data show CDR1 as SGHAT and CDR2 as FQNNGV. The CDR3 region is CASSLGQSETDTQYF. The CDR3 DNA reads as TGTGCCAGCAGCTTAGGTCAAAGCGAGACGGATACGCAGTATTTT.